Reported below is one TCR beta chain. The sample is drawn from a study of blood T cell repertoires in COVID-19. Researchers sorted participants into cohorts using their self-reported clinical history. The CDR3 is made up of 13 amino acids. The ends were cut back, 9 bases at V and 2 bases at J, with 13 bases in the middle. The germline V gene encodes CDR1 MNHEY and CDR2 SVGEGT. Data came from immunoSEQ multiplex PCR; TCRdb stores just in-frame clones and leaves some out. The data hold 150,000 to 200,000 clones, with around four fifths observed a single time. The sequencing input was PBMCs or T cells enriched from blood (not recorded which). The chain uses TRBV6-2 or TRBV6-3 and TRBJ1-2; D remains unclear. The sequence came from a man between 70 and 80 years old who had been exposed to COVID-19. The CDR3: CASSGHSNYGYTF. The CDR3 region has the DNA TGTGCCAGTAGCGGGCACAGCAACTATGGCTACACCTTC.